This entry lists 19 T cell receptor beta chains sequenced from one sample in a study of blood T cell repertoires in COVID-19. Data came from immunoSEQ multiplex PCR; TCRdb stores just in-frame clones and leaves some out. The sample includes 200,000 to 250,000 clones, approximately 87% of them seen just once. Sequencing used peripheral blood. All receptors derive from a man in his sixties with acute or convalescent COVID-19.

The count of this clone is one. The rearrangement joins TRBV24-1 to TRBJ1-1, with 8 bases lining up with TRBD1. CDR1 is KGHDR, CDR2 SFDVKD, per germline. Trimming at V came to 7 bases and at J to 1 base, leaving 1 base not matched to a gene. CDR3 length: 13 residues. The CDR3 loop reads CATRGQGNTEAFF. The CDR3 DNA reads TGTGCCACCAGAGGACAGGGGAACACTGAAGCTTTCTTT.

This clone was detected once. This chain links TRBV19 with TRBJ1-2, with D perhaps TRBD1 (6 bases). This CDR3 is 11 amino acids long. Trimming pared 6 bases from V and 6 bases from J, leaving 8 bases between. Germline CDR1 reads LNHDA; CDR2 reads SQIVND (reference sequence). CDR3 amino acids: CASRKGDGYTF. The DNA of the CDR3 is TGTGCCAGTAGAAAGGGGGATGGCTACACCTTC.

The chain combines TRBV27 with TRBJ1-2; 9 bases are shared with TRBD1. Germline lookup yields CDR1 MNHEY and CDR2 SMNVEV (reference sequence). CDR3 length equals 13 residues. V trimming: 7 bases; J trimming: 6 bases; junction bases outside the gene matches: 6. CDR3 protein: CASKRTGVDGYTF. DNA of the CDR3: TGTGCCAGCAAGAGGACAGGGGTAGATGGCTACACCTTC.

The chain is built from TRBV6-2 or TRBV6-3 and TRBJ2-1, with TRBD2 matching 10 bases. The germline CDR1 and CDR2 sequences are MNHEY and SVGEGT. The CDR3 is 13 residues long. V dropped 5 bases and J dropped 5; count of bases not matched to a gene: 0. CDR3 in amino acids: CASSGLADNEQFF. As DNA, the CDR3 is TGTGCCAGCAGTGGACTAGCGGACAATGAGCAGTTCTTC.

This clone was counted a single time. The rearrangement joins TRBV7-8 to TRBJ1-1; 10 bases are shared with TRBD1. Unmatched junction bases numbered 16, after V lost 1 base and J lost 5 bases. The CDR3 runs 19 residues. Germline lookup yields CDR1 SGHVS and CDR2 FQNEAQ. DNA of the CDR3: TGTGCCAGCAGCTTAGAAGCCCAACCGCGACAGGGGGCTGGTACTGAAGCTTTCTTT. Translation gives CASSLEAQPRQGAGTEAFF.

The chain recombines TRBV7-2 with TRBJ2-7; 8 nucleotides line up with TRBD2. CDR1 is SGHTA and CDR2 is FQGNSA in the germline V gene. CDR3 length equals 14 residues. V lost 8 bases and J lost 5; bases outside the gene matches: 11. The CDR3 region has the DNA TGTGCCAGCGCACCCGCGTTAGCGGGAAACGAGCAGTACTTC. Amino acids: CASAPALAGNEQYF.

The chain employs TRBV6-1 and TRBJ1-6; D ambiguous. The V and J ends lost 3 bases and 5 bases respectively, with 11 bases between them. The CDR3 covers 15 residues. CDR1 and CDR2 from the germline V gene are MNHNS and SASEGT. In DNA form, the CDR3 reads TGTGCCAGCAGTGAGTGGAGCCGTGATAATTCACCCCTCCACTTT. Translation gives CASSEWSRDNSPLHF.

The chain has TRBV30 and TRBJ2-1, with 10 bases aligning to TRBD2. Germline lookup yields CDR1 GTSNPN and CDR2 SVGIG (reference sequence). CDR3 length: 15 residues. V dropped 0 bases and J dropped 8; count of bases not matched to a gene: 7. CDR3 residues: CAWSVLAGYGDEQFF. The CDR3, as DNA: TGTGCCTGGAGTGTACTAGCGGGGTATGGCGATGAGCAGTTCTTC.

This chain joins TRBV27 and TRBJ1-5; weak D call: TRBD1 (5 bases). This CDR3 has 15 residues. From germline, CDR1 is MNHEY and CDR2 SMNVEV (reference sequence). V dropped 6 bases and J dropped 1 base, with 13 bases sitting between them. In nucleotides, the CDR3 is TGTGCCAGCAGCTTGGGCTGGGGCAGCAATCAGCCCCAGCATTTT. Its protein product is CASSLGWGSNQPQHF.

J is TRBJ2-7 and V is TRBV6-5; tentative D call: TRBD1 (5 bases). Trimming took off 5 bases at V and 7 bases at J, with 18 bases between the two ends. The CDR3 is made up of 14 amino acids. The germline CDR1 and CDR2 sequences are MNHEY and SVGAGI. The DNA for the CDR3 is TGTGCCAGCAGTCGCTGGCAGGGTAGTGGGGAGCAGTACTTC. Amino acids: CASSRWQGSGEQYF.

Only a few counts were recorded for this clone. CDR3 nucleotides: TGTGCCAGCAGCTCTCTCGGCGGGACCTACGAGCAGTACTTC. Amino acids: CASSSLGGTYEQYF. This chain uses TRBV7-9 with TRBJ2-7; possible D gene TRBD2, 6 bases. The V end lost 4 bases, the J end lost 2 bases, and 12 bases lay between the germline ends. Germline V gene lookup returns CDR1 SEHNR and CDR2 FQNEAQ (reference sequence). CDR3 length: 14 amino acids. Variable domain in full (rest from reference TRBV7-9 and TRBJ2-7): DTGVSQNPRHKITKRGQNVTFRCDPISEHNRLYWYRQTLGQGPEFLTYFQNEAQLEKSRLLSDRFSAERPKGSFSTLEIQRTEQGDSAMYLCASSSLGGTYEQYFGPGTRLTVT.

In nucleotides, the CDR3 is TGTGCCAGCAGCTTAGATACGGGACTAATCTACAATGAGCAGTTCTTC. As protein: CASSLDTGLIYNEQFF. V is TRBV11-2 and J is TRBJ2-1, with 7 bases lining up with TRBD2. The CDR3 consists of 16 residues. Unmatched junction bases numbered 5, after V lost 0 bases and J lost 3 bases. Germline lookup yields CDR1 SGHAT and CDR2 FQNNGV.

This clone was recorded a few times. The rearrangement links TRBV27 to TRBJ1-5; 8 bases are a match to TRBD1. Germline-derived CDR1 and CDR2 are MNHEY and SMNVEV (reference sequence). The V segment lost 6 bases and the J segment 11 bases; nucleotides outside the gene matches: 18. The CDR3 runs to 16 residues. CDR3 residues: CASRETGTGSRSAQHF. In DNA form, the CDR3 reads TGTGCCAGCAGGGAGACCGGGACAGGTTCTAGATCGGCCCAGCATTTT.

The chain employs TRBV7-9 and TRBJ1-4; a weak D match, TRBD1 (6 bases). This CDR3 region has 16 residues. In germline, CDR1 is SEHNR, CDR2 FQNEAQ (reference sequence). Trimming left V 1 base short and J 1 base short, with 10 bases between. The CDR3: CASSLVDSLTNEKLFF. In DNA form, the CDR3 reads TGTGCCAGCAGCTTAGTGGACAGTTTAACTAATGAAAAACTGTTTTTT.

CDR3 bases: TGTGCCAGTAGCCTACAGGGGTGGTACGAGCAGTACTTC. The encoded protein is CASSLQGWYEQYF. This chain joins TRBV19 and TRBJ2-7; 7 nucleotides match TRBD1. Unmatched junction bases numbered 6, after V lost 6 bases and J lost 4 bases. Per germline, CDR1 LNHDA and CDR2 SQIVND (reference sequence). This CDR3 contains 13 residues. Full variable domain (rest looked up from reference TRBV19 and TRBJ2-7): DGGITQSPKYLFRKEGQNVTLSCEQNLNHDAMYWYRQDPGQGLRLIYYSQIVNDFQKGDIAEGYSVSREKKESFPLTVTSAQKNPTAFYLCASSLQGWYEQYFGPGTRLTVT.

The gene calls are TRBV6-4 and TRBJ2-3; 14 positions agree with TRBD2. Germline CDR1 is MRHNA and CDR2 is SNTAGT. Trimming at V came to 4 bases and at J to 10 bases, leaving 16 bases not matched to a gene. The CDR3 has 18 residues. The CDR3 DNA is TGTGCCAGCAGTGCGGGACTAGCGGGAGCCGCCAGCGGTGGTCCGCAGTATTTT. It codes for CASSAGLAGAASGGPQYF.

The V gene is TRBV7-3, the J gene TRBJ2-3; 7 bases agree with TRBD1. V shed 5 bases and J 3 bases; nucleotides not matched to a gene: 8. Looked up from germline, CDR1 is SGHTA and CDR2 is FQGTGA. The length of the CDR3 is 15 residues. Here the CDR3 DNA reads TGTGCCAGCAGCAAACAACAGGGGACGACAGATACGCAGTATTTT. This codes for CASSKQQGTTDTQYF.

V usage is TRBV20-1 and J usage is TRBJ1-2; D not resolved. This CDR3 comprises 11 residues. The ends were cut back, 1 base at V and 10 bases at J, with 10 bases in the middle. From germline, CDR1 is DFQATT and CDR2 SNEGSKA (reference sequence). The chain's CDR3 is CSARVRGYYTF. The CDR3, as DNA: TGCAGTGCTAGAGTTAGAGGGTACTACACCTTC.

The chain employs TRBV6-4 and TRBJ2-5; 10 bases agree with TRBD2. The CDR3 totals 17 residues. CDR1 is MRHNA, CDR2 SNTAGT, per germline. The V segment lost 6 bases and the J segment 0 bases; nucleotides outside the gene matches: 10. The CDR3 DNA follows: TGTGCCAGCAGATCGAGAACTAGCGGGATTAACCAAGAGACCCAGTACTTC. This encodes CASRSRTSGINQETQYF.